This TCR beta chain was found in a study of metastatic and nonmetastatic thyroid tumors. Study-wide background: Repertoire comparisons spanned blood and tumor or nodule tissue from malignant and benign thyroid patients.

TCRdb re-called the PCR reads via MiXCR. This sample carries 27,000 or so clones, about 15% of them seen once, and the ten largest clones take 15% to 18%. Findings and caveats of the study: When malignant thyroid tumors were compared with benign nodules, TCR beta diversity was reportedly significantly higher in the malignant tumors. This held in both blood and tumor samples.

Thyroid surgery took place with no prior treatment in any patient. In its sample, this clone was seen many times. Its cognate antigen is unknown. CDR1 and CDR2 (germline): MRHNA, SNTAGT. Trimming stripped 5 bases from V and 11 bases from J, with 24 bases between. The CDR3 covers 15 residues. This chain connects TRBV6-4 to TRBJ1-1; a weak D match, TRBD1 (5 bases). The clonotype comes from a male donor with papillary thyroid cancer or a benign thyroid nodule (not recorded which). Some clones in this sample may be carry-over from other donors' samples. Input material: blood. The DNA of the CDR3 is TGTGCCAGCAGTCAGCAGTACGGGACGTTTGGTGAGGCTTTCTTT. It yields the protein CASSQQYGTFGEAFF.